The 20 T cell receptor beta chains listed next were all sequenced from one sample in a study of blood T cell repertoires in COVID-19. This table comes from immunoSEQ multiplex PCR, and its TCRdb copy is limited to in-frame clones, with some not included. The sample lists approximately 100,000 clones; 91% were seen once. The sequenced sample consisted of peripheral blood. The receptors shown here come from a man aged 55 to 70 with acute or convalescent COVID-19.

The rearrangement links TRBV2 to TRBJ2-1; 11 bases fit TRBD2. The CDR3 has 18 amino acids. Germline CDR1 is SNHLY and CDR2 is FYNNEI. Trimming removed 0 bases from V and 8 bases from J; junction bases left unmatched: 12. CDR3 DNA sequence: TGTGCCAGCAGTGAAGCGGCTAGCGGGAGGATCGGTTACGATGAGCAGTTCTTC. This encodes CASSEAASGRIGYDEQFF.

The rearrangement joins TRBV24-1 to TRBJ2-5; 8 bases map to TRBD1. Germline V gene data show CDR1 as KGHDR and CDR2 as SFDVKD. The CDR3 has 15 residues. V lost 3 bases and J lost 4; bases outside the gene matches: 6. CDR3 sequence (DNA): TGTGCCACCAGTGATCGAGCCGGGACAGGAGAGACCCAGTACTTC. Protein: CATSDRAGTGETQYF.

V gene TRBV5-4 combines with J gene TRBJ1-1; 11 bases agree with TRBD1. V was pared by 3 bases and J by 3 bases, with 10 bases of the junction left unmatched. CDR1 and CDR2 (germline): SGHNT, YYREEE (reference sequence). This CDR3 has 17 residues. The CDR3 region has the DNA TGTGCCAGCAGCTCCCGGGACAGGGGGGCACTGGACACTGAAGCTTTCTTT. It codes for CASSSRDRGALDTEAFF.

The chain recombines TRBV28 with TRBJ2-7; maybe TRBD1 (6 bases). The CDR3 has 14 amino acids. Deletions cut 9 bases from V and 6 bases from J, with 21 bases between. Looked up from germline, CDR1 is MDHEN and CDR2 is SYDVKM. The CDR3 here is CASLHATGPGEQYF. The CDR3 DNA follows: TGTGCCAGTCTCCACGCTACAGGGCCCGGCGAGCAGTACTTC.

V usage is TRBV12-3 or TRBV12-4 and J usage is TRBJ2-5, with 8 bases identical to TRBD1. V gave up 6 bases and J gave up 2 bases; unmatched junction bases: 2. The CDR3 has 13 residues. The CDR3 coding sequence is TGTGCCAGCAGAGGGACAGGTCAAGAGACCCAGTACTTC. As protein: CASRGTGQETQYF.

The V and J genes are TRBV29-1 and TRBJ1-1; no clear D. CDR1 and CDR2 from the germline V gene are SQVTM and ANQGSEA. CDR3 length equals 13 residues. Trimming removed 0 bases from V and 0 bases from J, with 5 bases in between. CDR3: CSVEEPVNTEAFF. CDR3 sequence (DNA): TGCAGCGTTGAAGAACCAGTGAACACTGAAGCTTTCTTT.

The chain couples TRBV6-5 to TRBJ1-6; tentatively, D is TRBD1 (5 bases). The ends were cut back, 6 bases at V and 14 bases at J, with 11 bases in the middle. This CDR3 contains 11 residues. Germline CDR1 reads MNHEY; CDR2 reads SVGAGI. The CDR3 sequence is CASRDRQSLHF. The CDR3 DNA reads TGTGCCAGCAGGGACCGACAGTCCCTCCACTTT.

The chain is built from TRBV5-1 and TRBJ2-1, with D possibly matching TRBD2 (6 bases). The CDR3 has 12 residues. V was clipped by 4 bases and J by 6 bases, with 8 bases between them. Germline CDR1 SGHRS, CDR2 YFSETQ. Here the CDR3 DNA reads TGCGCCAGCAGCGGGGGGATCAATGAGCAGTTCTTC. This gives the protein CASSGGINEQFF. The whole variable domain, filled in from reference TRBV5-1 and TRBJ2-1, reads KAGVTQTPRYLIKTRGQQVTLSCSPISGHRSVSWYQQTPGQGLQFLFEYFSETQRNKGNFPGRFSGRQFSNSRSEMNVSTLELGDSALYLCASSGGINEQFFGPGTRLTVL.

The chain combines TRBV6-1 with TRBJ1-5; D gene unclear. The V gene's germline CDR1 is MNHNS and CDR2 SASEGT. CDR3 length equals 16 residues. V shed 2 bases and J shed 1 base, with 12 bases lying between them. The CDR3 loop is CASSEIRVLSNQPQHF. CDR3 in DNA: TGTGCCAGCAGTGAAATACGGGTATTGAGCAATCAGCCCCAGCATTTT.

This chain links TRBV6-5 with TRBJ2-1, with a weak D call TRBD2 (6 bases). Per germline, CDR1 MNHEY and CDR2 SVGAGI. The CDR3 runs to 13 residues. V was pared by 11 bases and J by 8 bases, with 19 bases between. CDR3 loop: CALMEGAGDEQFF. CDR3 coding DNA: TGTGCCCTCATGGAGGGAGCGGGCGATGAGCAGTTCTTC.

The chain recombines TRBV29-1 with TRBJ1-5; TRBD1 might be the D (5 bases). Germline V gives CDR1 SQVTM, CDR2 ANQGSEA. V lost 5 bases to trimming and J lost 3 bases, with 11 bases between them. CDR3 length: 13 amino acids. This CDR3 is CSVTDSYNQPQHF. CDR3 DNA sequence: TGCAGCGTTACTGACAGCTACAATCAGCCCCAGCATTTT.

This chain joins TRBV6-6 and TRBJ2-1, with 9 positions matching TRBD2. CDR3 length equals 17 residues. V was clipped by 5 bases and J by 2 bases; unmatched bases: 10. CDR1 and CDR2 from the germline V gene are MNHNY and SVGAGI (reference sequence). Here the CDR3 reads CASSPAGGGRAYNEQFF. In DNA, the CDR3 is TGTGCCAGCAGTCCCGCGGGAGGCGGGAGGGCCTACAATGAGCAGTTCTTC.

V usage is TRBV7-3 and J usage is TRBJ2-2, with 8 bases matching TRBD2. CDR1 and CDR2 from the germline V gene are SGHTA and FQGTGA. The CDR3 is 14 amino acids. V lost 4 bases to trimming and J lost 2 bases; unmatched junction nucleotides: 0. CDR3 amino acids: CASSWTSNTGELFF. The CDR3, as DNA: TGTGCCAGCAGCTGGACTAGCAACACCGGGGAGCTGTTTTTT. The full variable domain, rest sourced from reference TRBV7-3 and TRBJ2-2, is GAGVSQTPSNKVTEKGKYVELRCDPISGHTALYWYRQSLGQGPEFLIYFQGTGAADDSGLPNDRFFAVRPEGSVSTLKIQRTERGDSAVYLCASSWTSNTGELFFGEGSRLTVL.

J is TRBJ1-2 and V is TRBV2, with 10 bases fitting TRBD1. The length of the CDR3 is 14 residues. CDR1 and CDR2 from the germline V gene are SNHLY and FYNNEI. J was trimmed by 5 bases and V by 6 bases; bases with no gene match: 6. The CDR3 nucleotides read TGTGCCAGCAGGCCGGACAGGGGGAGATATGGCTACACCTTC. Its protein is CASRPDRGRYGYTF.

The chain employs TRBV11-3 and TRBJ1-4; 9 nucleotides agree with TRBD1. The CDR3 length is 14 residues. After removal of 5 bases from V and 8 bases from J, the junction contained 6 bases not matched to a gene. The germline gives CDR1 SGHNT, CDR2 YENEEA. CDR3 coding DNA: TGTGCCAGCAGCCAACAGGGGGCGGTGGAAAAACTGTTTTTT. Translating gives CASSQQGAVEKLFF.

The DNA of the CDR3 is TGCGCCAGCAGCTTGGGGAGCGGGTCACACTCACCCCTCCACTTT. Its translation: CASSLGSGSHSPLHF. This chain uses TRBV5-1 with TRBJ1-6; the D is unclear. In germline, CDR1 is SGHRS, CDR2 YFSETQ. V was cut by 0 bases and J by 10 bases, with 14 bases left in between. The CDR3 sequence is 15 residues long.

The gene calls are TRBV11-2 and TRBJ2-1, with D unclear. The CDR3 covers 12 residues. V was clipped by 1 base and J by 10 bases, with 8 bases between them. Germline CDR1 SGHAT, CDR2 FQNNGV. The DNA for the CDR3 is TGTGCCAGCAGCTTAGTAGCCGAAGAGCAGTTCTTC. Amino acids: CASSLVAEEQFF.

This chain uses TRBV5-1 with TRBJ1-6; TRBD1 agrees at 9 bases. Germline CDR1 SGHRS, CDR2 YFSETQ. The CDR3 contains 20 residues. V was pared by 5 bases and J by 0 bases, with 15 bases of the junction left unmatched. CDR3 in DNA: TGCGCCAGCAGACCTACCGTAACCCGGACAGGGGCCTCCTATAATTCACCCCTCCACTTT. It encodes CASRPTVTRTGASYNSPLHF.

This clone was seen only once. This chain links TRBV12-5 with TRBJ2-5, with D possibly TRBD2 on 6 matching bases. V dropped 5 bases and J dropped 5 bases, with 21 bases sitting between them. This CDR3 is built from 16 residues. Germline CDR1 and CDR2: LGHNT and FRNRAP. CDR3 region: CASGLSWQGRGETQYF. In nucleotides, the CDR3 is TGTGCTAGTGGTCTCTCCTGGCAGGGACGGGGGGAGACCCAGTACTTC.

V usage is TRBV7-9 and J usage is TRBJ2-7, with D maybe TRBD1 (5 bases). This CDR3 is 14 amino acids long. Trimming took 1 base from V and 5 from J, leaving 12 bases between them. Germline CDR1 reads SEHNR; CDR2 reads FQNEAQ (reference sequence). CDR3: CASSLEQGVHEQYF. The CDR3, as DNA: TGTGCCAGCAGCTTAGAGCAGGGCGTCCACGAGCAGTACTTC.